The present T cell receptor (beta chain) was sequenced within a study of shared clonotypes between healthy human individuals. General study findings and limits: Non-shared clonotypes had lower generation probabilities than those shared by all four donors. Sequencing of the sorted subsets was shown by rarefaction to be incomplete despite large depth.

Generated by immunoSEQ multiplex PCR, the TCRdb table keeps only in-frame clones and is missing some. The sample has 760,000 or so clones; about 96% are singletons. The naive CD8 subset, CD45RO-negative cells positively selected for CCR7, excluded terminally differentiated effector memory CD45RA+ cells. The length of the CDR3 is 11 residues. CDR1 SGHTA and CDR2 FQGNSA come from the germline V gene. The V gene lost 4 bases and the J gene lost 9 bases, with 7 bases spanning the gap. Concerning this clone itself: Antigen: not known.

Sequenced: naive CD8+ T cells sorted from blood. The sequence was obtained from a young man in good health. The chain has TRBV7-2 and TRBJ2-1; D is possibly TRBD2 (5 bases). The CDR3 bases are TGTGCCAGCAGCTCAGCGGTTGAGCAGTTCTTC. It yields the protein CASSSAVEQFF.